These 28 T cell receptor beta chains were sequenced from one sample in a study of T cells of healthy individuals. TCRdb redid the calling of the 5' RACE reads with MiXCR, one entry per CDR3 protein. The table has 65,000 to 95,000 distinct CDR3 sequences, roughly 5% seen once. These receptors all stem from a female donor in good health.

Note on this clonotype: This may stem from a read error, because a much larger clone lies one nucleotide away. This chain links TRBV5-5 with TRBJ2-2; D tentatively fits TRBD1 or TRBD2 (5 bases each). Trimming cost V 1 base and J 4 bases, with 11 bases left between them. CDR3 length: 15 amino acids. Germline V CDR1 and CDR2: SGHKS, YYEKEE (reference sequence). In DNA form, the CDR3 reads TGTGCCAGCAGCTTGTTTGCAGGGACCACCGGGGAGCTGTTTTTT. Translating it yields CASSLFAGTTGELFF.

This clonotype was counted only a few times. The chain joins TRBV28 to TRBJ1-2, with 9 bases aligning to TRBD1. The ends lost 6 bases at V and 4 bases at J; junction bases unmatched: 6. Germline V gene sequence: CDR1 MDHEN, CDR2 SYDVKM. The CDR3 is made up of 14 amino acids. The DNA for the CDR3 is TGTGCCAGCAGCGGGACAGGGCTTGTCTATGGCTACACCTTC. Protein: CASSGTGLVYGYTF.

In the case of this clonotype: A junction end diverges from the germline sequence, so it may reflect a read error. V usage is TRBV4-2 and J usage is TRBJ1-2; 8 bases match TRBD1. The CDR3 length is 15 residues. The germline V gene encodes CDR1 LGHNA and CDR2 YNFKEQ. The CDR3 reads CASSKEGQVGHGYTF. For the CDR3, the DNA is TGTGCCAGCAGCAAAGAGGGACAGGTTGGGCATGGCTACACCTTC.

This clonotype has at least ten counts. This rearrangement joins TRBV4-1 to TRBJ1-2; unclear D gene. Trimming cost V 2 bases and J 8 bases, with 15 bases left between them. This CDR3 region has 14 residues. CDR1 is MGHRA, CDR2 YSYEKL, per germline. CDR3 sequence: CASSQPGRRRGYTF. In DNA, the CDR3 is TGCGCCAGCAGCCAACCCGGCCGGAGACGGGGCTACACCTTC.

This clonotype was detected many times. This chain links TRBV6-2 or TRBV6-3 with TRBJ2-5; the D gene is possibly TRBD2 (6 bases). This CDR3 comprises 14 residues. The germline CDR1 and CDR2 sequences are MNHEY and SVGEGT. Trimming stripped 6 bases from V and 8 bases from J, with 19 bases between. The CDR3 spells CASSPGTVPSTQYF. In DNA, the CDR3 is TGTGCCAGCAGCCCCGGGACTGTCCCAAGCACCCAGTACTTC.

This clonotype was seen ten or more times. The V and J genes are TRBV28 and TRBJ2-3; D possibly uses TRBD1 or TRBD2 (5 bases each). Germline V gene data show CDR1 as MDHEN and CDR2 as SYDVKM. V was shortened by 3 bases and J by 3 bases, with 19 bases between the two germline ends. The CDR3 extends over 17 amino acids. The CDR3 bases are TGTGCCAGCAGTTTCGGGGCGGACACCCTCGGGACAGATACGCAGTATTTT. Translated, it gives CASSFGADTLGTDTQYF.

This clonotype was found a few times. V gene TRBV6-1 combines with J gene TRBJ1-6, with D tentatively TRBD1 (5 bases). Between the trimmed V and J ends, which lost 6 bases and 2 bases, there was a span of 8 bases. CDR1 is MNHNS, CDR2 SASEGT, per germline. The CDR3 covers 14 residues. CDR3: CASRAGPYNSPLHF. The CDR3 DNA reads as TGTGCCAGCAGAGCGGGACCCTATAATTCACCCCTCCACTTT.

This clonotype was recorded at least ten times. The chain carries TRBV27 and TRBJ2-7; TRBD1 is a possible D gene (6 bases). The CDR3 has 18 residues. The V gene lost 5 bases and the J gene lost 4 bases, with 27 bases spanning the gap. CDR1 and CDR2 from the germline V gene are MNHEY and SMNVEV (reference sequence). CDR3: CASSLRGGTGIFGYEQYF. The CDR3 coding sequence is TGTGCCAGCAGTCTCAGGGGCGGTACGGGGATTTTTGGGTACGAGCAGTACTTC.

This clonotype was counted many times. The chain links TRBV11-2 to TRBJ2-1; D possibly corresponds to TRBD2 (6 bases). In germline, CDR1 is SGHAT, CDR2 FQNNGV. The V gene lost 7 bases and the J gene lost 3 bases, with 19 bases spanning the gap. There are 16 residues in the CDR3. The CDR3 here is CASTSSSGAVYNEQFF. CDR3 in DNA: TGTGCCAGCACCAGTAGCTCGGGAGCGGTCTACAATGAGCAGTTCTTC.

The table lists this clonotype with many counts. V gene TRBV6-1 combines with J gene TRBJ2-6; D call uncertain. CDR1 is MNHNS and CDR2 is SASEGT in the germline V gene. Trimming took 2 bases from V and 0 from J, leaving 5 bases between them. The CDR3 is 15 amino acids. CDR3 sequence reads: CASSEKSSGANVLTF. The CDR3 nucleotides are TGTGCCAGCAGTGAAAAGAGCTCTGGGGCCAACGTCCTGACTTTC.

The chain employs TRBV5-1 and TRBJ2-3, with D maybe TRBD2 (6 bases). V lost 4 bases and J 2 bases, leaving 17 bases between the germline ends. Germline lookup yields CDR1 SGHRS and CDR2 YFSETQ. The CDR3 is 16 residues long. This CDR3 is CASSRDLMTITDTQYF. CDR3 DNA sequence: TGCGCCAGCAGCAGGGACTTAATGACGATCACAGATACGCAGTATTTT.

By its share, this clonotype is medium-sized. V gene TRBV12-3 or TRBV12-4 combines with J gene TRBJ2-5, with D perhaps TRBD1 (5 bases). Between the trimmed V and J ends, which lost 6 bases and 5 bases, there was a span of 16 bases. The CDR3 loop spans 14 amino acids. The CDR3 sequence: CASSLLGAGETQYF. Written as DNA, the CDR3 is TGTGCCAGCAGCCTTCTAGGGGCCGGGGAGACCCAGTACTTC.

The CDR3 loop reads CAISEGRDSHNEQFF. The DNA for the CDR3 is TGTGCCATCAGTGAAGGTCGGGACAGCCACAATGAGCAGTTCTTC. V is TRBV10-3 and J is TRBJ2-1; 7 positions match TRBD1. V lost 3 bases and J lost 5; bases outside the gene matches: 7. CDR1 and CDR2 (germline): ENHRY, SYGVKD. This CDR3 contains 15 residues.

In its sample, this clonotype was seen a few times. The chain joins TRBV30 to TRBJ1-1; D not resolved. Trimming removed 2 bases from V and 1 base from J, with 8 bases in between. This CDR3 is built from 13 residues. The V gene's germline CDR1 is GTSNPN and CDR2 SVGIG (reference sequence). The CDR3 DNA follows: TGTGCCTGGAGTTTAAGTGAGAACACTGAAGCTTTCTTT. Translated: CAWSLSENTEAFF.

In its sample, this clonotype was seen a few times. The chain couples TRBV5-8 to TRBJ1-5, with D perhaps TRBD1 (6 bases). Germline V gene sequence: CDR1 SGHTS, CDR2 YDEGEE. With 1 base removed from V and 0 bases from J, the gap between germline ends came to 14 bases. This CDR3 has 17 amino acids. The CDR3 sequence: CASSLSARGRSNQPQHF. In nucleotides, the CDR3 is TGTGCCAGCAGCTTGTCGGCCAGGGGCCGTAGCAATCAGCCCCAGCATTTT.

Many counts were recorded for this clonotype. This sequence joins TRBV7-9 and TRBJ2-7; TRBD1 matches at 8 bases. V shed 5 bases and J 3 bases; nucleotides not matched to a gene: 9. In germline, CDR1 is SEHNR, CDR2 FQNEAQ (reference sequence). CDR3 size: 15 residues. CDR3 nucleotide sequence: TGTGCCAGCAGCCATCCCGGGACAGGTAGCTACGAGCAGTACTTC. Translating gives CASSHPGTGSYEQYF.

The sample holds many counts of this clonotype. The chain couples TRBV2 to TRBJ2-3; TRBD1 aligns across 7 bases. CDR1 is SNHLY and CDR2 is FYNNEI in the germline V gene. With 5 bases clipped from V and 1 base from J, the junction kept 3 bases outside the gene matches. The CDR3 consists of 14 residues. CDR3 bases: TGTGCCAGCAGTAGGGGGCGCGGCACAGATACGCAGTATTTT. Translation gives CASSRGRGTDTQYF.

This clonotype was picked up a small number of times. This chain uses TRBV19 with TRBJ2-5; 8 bases fit TRBD2. Trimming cost V 9 bases and J 5 bases; bases outside gene matches: 11. The CDR3 has 14 residues. The germline gives CDR1 LNHDA, CDR2 SQIVND (reference sequence). The DNA of the CDR3 is TGTGCCAGCGGGAGGGGCAGGCGAGGGGAGACCCAGTACTTC. Translated: CASGRGRRGETQYF.

This clonotype was found a few times. The genes are TRBV14 and TRBJ1-1; D possibly corresponds to TRBD1 (6 bases). Trimming removed 4 bases from V and 4 bases from J, with 19 bases in between. This CDR3 spans 16 amino acids. Germline CDR1 and CDR2: SGHDN and FVKESK. CDR3 in DNA: TGTGCCAGCAGCCCACAGGGTACGGCGCTTGTCACTGAAGCTTTCTTT. Protein product: CASSPQGTALVTEAFF.

V gene TRBV6-2 or TRBV6-3 combines with J gene TRBJ2-1; weak D call: TRBD2 (7 bases). CDR1 and CDR2 (germline): MNHEY, SVGEGT. CDR3 length: 18 amino acids. Trimming took off 2 bases at V and 5 bases at J, with 22 bases between the two ends. The CDR3 loop reads CASSYPIPRGRADNEQFF. As DNA, the CDR3 is TGTGCCAGCAGTTACCCGATCCCTAGGGGGAGGGCGGACAATGAGCAGTTCTTC.

This clonotype has ten or more counts. The chain uses TRBV6-2 or TRBV6-3 and TRBJ2-5; D is possibly TRBD1 or TRBD2 (5 bases each). Trimming removed 2 bases from V and 1 base from J, with 8 bases in between. This CDR3 has 14 amino acids. The germline V gene encodes CDR1 MNHEY and CDR2 SVGEGT. This chain's CDR3 is CASSYAGTQETQYF. DNA for the CDR3: TGTGCCAGCAGTTACGCCGGGACCCAAGAGACCCAGTACTTC.

This clonotype occurred many times. The chain joins TRBV28 to TRBJ1-2; D uncertain. With 1 base removed from V and 7 bases from J, the gap between germline ends came to 4 bases. Per the germline V gene, CDR1 is MDHEN and CDR2 is SYDVKM. The CDR3 spans 11 residues. The CDR3 region is CASSLLGGYTF. The CDR3 nucleotides are TGTGCCAGCAGTTTATTGGGTGGCTACACCTTC.

In this sample, this clonotype turned up a few times. This chain uses TRBV30 with TRBJ1-1; the D is unclear. V was pared by 8 bases and J by 0 bases, with 7 bases between. In germline, CDR1 is GTSNPN, CDR2 SVGIG (reference sequence). CDR3 length: 11 residues. CDR3 DNA: TGTGCCGCCGAAATGAACACTGAAGCTTTCTTT. This codes for CAAEMNTEAFF. The whole variable domain, filled in from reference TRBV30 and TRBJ1-1, reads SQTIHQWPATLVQPVGSPLSLECTVEGTSNPNLYWYRQAAGRGLQLLFYSVGIGQISSEVPQNLSASRPQDRQFILSSKKLLLSDSGFYLCAAEMNTEAFFGQGTRLTVV.

Only a few counts were recorded for this clonotype. This chain uses TRBV5-1 with TRBJ2-7; TRBD2 agrees at 9 bases. CDR1 and CDR2 (germline): SGHRS, YFSETQ. This CDR3 contains 14 residues. The J segment lost 2 bases and the V segment lost 7 bases, leaving 7 bases of the junction unmatched. The CDR3 nucleotides are TGCGCCAGCTGTCCTAGCGGGGCCCCCTACGAGCAGTACTTC. This translates into CASCPSGAPYEQYF. Full variable domain (remainder filled in from reference TRBV5-1 and TRBJ2-7): KAGVTQTPRYLIKTRGQQVTLSCSPISGHRSVSWYQQTPGQGLQFLFEYFSETQRNKGNFPGRFSGRQFSNSRSEMNVSTLELGDSALYLCASCPSGAPYEQYFGPGTRLTVT.

In its sample, this clonotype was seen many times. J is TRBJ2-6 and V is TRBV5-4, with 10 bases identical to TRBD2. CDR1 and CDR2 from the germline V gene are SGHNT and YYREEE (reference sequence). V was pared by 0 bases and J by 0 bases, with 0 bases of the junction left unmatched. This CDR3 comprises 17 residues. The CDR3 nucleotides are TGTGCCAGCAGCTTGGCTAGCGGGAGCTCTGGGGCCAACGTCCTGACTTTC. It specifies CASSLASGSSGANVLTF.

In this sample, this clonotype turned up a few times. The chain combines TRBV10-3 with TRBJ1-4, with D unresolved. Trimming took 3 bases from V and 11 from J, leaving 13 bases between them. Germline V gene lookup returns CDR1 ENHRY and CDR2 SYGVKD. The CDR3 sequence is 13 residues long. Written as DNA, the CDR3 is TGTGCCATCAGTGATGATTCGCCGGCGAAACTGTTTTTT. Protein: CAISDDSPAKLFF.

This clonotype has ten or more counts. The rearrangement uses TRBV4-3 and TRBJ2-1; the match to TRBD2 covers 7 bases. In germline, CDR1 is LGHNA, CDR2 YSLEER. CDR3 length equals 16 residues. Trimming removed 0 bases from V and 5 bases from J; junction bases left unmatched: 7. The CDR3 nucleotides read TGCGCCAGCAGCCAAGAGGTACCTAGCGGAGACAATGAGCAGTTCTTC. This translates into CASSQEVPSGDNEQFF.

This clonotype was seen only a few times. The chain has TRBV7-2 and TRBJ1-4, with D perhaps matching TRBD1 (6 bases). The germline gives CDR1 SGHTA, CDR2 FQGNSA. CDR3 length: 15 residues. Trimming removed 5 bases at V and 2 bases at J, with 12 bases between. The CDR3 DNA reads as TGTGCCAGCAGCCAAGGGGGGAGGACTAATGAAAAACTGTTTTTT. Protein sequence: CASSQGGRTNEKLFF.